Presented here are 14 T cell receptor beta chains from one specimen sequenced in a study of T cell repertoires in cytomegalovirus infection. What these receptors recognize is not known. TCRdb analysed the reads with MiXCR anew, one entry per CDR3 protein. The data contain about 830,000 distinct CDR3 sequences, less than 35% of them singletons. The specimen was cultured CD8+ T cells from PBMCs, collected from culture after CMV antigen stimulation. These receptors came from a human donor in good health (CMV status not recorded). Some clones in this sample may be carry-over from other donors' samples.

As concerns this clonotype: A read error may produce the germline difference seen at one junction end. J is TRBJ1-1 and V is TRBV7-3, with D perhaps TRBD1 (6 bases). This CDR3 contains 14 residues. CDR1 is SGHTA and CDR2 is FQGTGA in the germline V gene. The CDR3 bases are TGTGCCAACAGCTTGAGGGGGGGTTCAACTGAAGCTTTCTTT. Its protein is CANSLRGGSTEAFF.

This clonotype was found a few times. The J gene is TRBJ2-7, the V gene TRBV6-1; possible D gene TRBD1, 5 bases. CDR1 is MNHNS and CDR2 is SASEGT in the germline V gene. V was trimmed by 3 bases and J by 6 bases, leaving 9 bases between them. The CDR3 has 12 residues. The CDR3 DNA reads TGTGCCAGCAGTGACTGGGGCGCCGAGCAGTACGTC. Translating it yields CASSDWGAEQYV.

This clonotype turned up a few times. The V gene is TRBV7-6, the J gene TRBJ1-1, with TRBD1 matching over 8 bases. Germline V gene sequence: CDR1 SGHVS, CDR2 FNYEAQ. The CDR3 extends over 13 amino acids. Trimming cost V 4 bases and J 8 bases; bases outside gene matches: 6. For the CDR3, the DNA is TGTGCCAGCAGCTCACAGGGGGGTCGGGAAGCTTTCTTT. Protein product: CASSSQGGREAFF.

V usage is TRBV2 and J usage is TRBJ2-5; D assignment may be TRBD1 or TRBD2 (5 bases each). The CDR3 has 15 amino acids. Germline V gene data show CDR1 as SNHLY and CDR2 as FYNNEI. V was clipped by 1 base and J by 6 bases, with 15 bases between them. The CDR3: CASSEGRQRAKTQYF. The CDR3 bases are TGTGCCAGCAGTGAAGGAAGACAGAGGGCTAAGACCCAGTACTTC.

The V call is TRBV27, the J call TRBJ2-3; 7 bases fit TRBD2. After removal of 2 bases from V and 5 bases from J, the junction contained 4 bases not matched to a gene. The germline V gene has CDR1 MNHEY and CDR2 SMNVEV (reference sequence). This CDR3 has 14 amino acids. The CDR3 is CASSLTPGGDTQYF. CDR3 coding DNA: TGTGCCAGCAGTTTAACCCCGGGGGGAGATACGCAGTATTTT.

J is TRBJ2-2 and V is TRBV12-5, with a weak D call TRBD1 (6 bases). V lost 10 bases and J 6 bases, leaving 21 bases between the germline ends. The CDR3 consists of 15 residues. Per the germline V gene, CDR1 is LGHNT and CDR2 is FRNRAP. The CDR3 DNA is TGTGCTACCCCGGCCCAGGGGAGATACGCCGGGGAGCTGTTTTTT. This encodes CATPAQGRYAGELFF. The full variable domain, completed using reference TRBV12-5 and TRBJ2-2, is DARVTQTPRHKVTEMGQEVTMRCQPILGHNTVFWYRQTMMQGLELLAYFRNRAPLDDSGMPKDRFSAEMPDATLATLKIQPSEPRDSAVYFCATPAQGRYAGELFFGEGSRLTVL.

Worth noting for this clonotype: A junction boundary mismatches the germline segment, possibly from a read error. The chain has TRBV4-2 and TRBJ1-1; the match to TRBD1 covers 8 bases. CDR1 LGHNA and CDR2 YNFKEQ come from the germline V gene. The CDR3 spans 17 residues. The CDR3 coding sequence is TGTGCCAGCAGCCCCCGGACAGGGTCTGGATGGAACATTGAAGCTTTCTTT. This encodes CASSPRTGSGWNIEAFF.

This clonotype was detected only a few times. The V gene is TRBV5-1, the J gene TRBJ2-3; a possible D gene is TRBD2 (6 bases). Per germline, CDR1 SGHRS and CDR2 YFSETQ. The CDR3 totals 18 residues. Trimming pared 2 bases from V and 5 bases from J, leaving 24 bases between. Written as DNA, the CDR3 is TGCGCCAGCAGCTTTCTGGGTGCAACTAGCCTCCCTGGAGATACGCAGTATTTT. It codes for CASSFLGATSLPGDTQYF.

This clonotype was seen a single time. The V gene is TRBV5-1, the J gene TRBJ1-1; possibly TRBD1 for D (6 bases). Trimming removed 4 bases at V and 5 bases at J, with 30 bases between. Looked up from germline, CDR1 is SGHRS and CDR2 is YFSETQ. This CDR3 is 19 amino acids long. The CDR3 DNA follows: TGCGCCAGCAGCGCGCTGGACAACAGGGTTGAAGCTTACGGAACTGAAGCTTTCTTT. It encodes CASSALDNRVEAYGTEAFF.

The chain links TRBV2 to TRBJ2-5; 10 bases fit TRBD2. Germline V gene sequence: CDR1 SNHLY, CDR2 FYNNEI. V shed 2 bases, J shed 2 bases, and the junction held 2 bases outside the gene matches. The CDR3 runs to 15 residues. The CDR3 DNA reads TGTGCCAGCAGTGAAACTAGCGGGGAACAAGAGACCCAGTACTTC. Its translation: CASSETSGEQETQYF.

The V gene is TRBV6-1, the J gene TRBJ2-2, with 10 bases matching TRBD2. This CDR3 spans 16 amino acids. The germline CDR1 and CDR2 sequences are MNHNS and SASEGT. V trimming: 3 bases; J trimming: 6 bases; junction bases outside the gene matches: 7. CDR3 bases: TGTGCCAGCAGTGAGTTAGCGGGGGGTCCTGCCGGGGAGCTGTTTTTT. It is translated as CASSELAGGPAGELFF.

The J gene is TRBJ1-2, the V gene TRBV7-9, with D possibly being TRBD1 (5 bases). V was pared by 0 bases and J by 3 bases, with 17 bases between. This CDR3 has 17 residues. The germline CDR1 and CDR2 sequences are SEHNR and FQNEAQ (reference sequence). The CDR3 spells CASSLASKGAVDYGYTF. DNA for the CDR3: TGTGCCAGCAGCTTAGCCTCTAAAGGGGCGGTAGACTATGGCTACACCTTC.

This clonotype was counted a single time. V usage is TRBV6-1 and J usage is TRBJ2-5; TRBD1 aligns across 11 bases. CDR1 MNHNS and CDR2 SASEGT come from the germline V gene. The CDR3 length is 15 residues. V shed 5 bases, J shed 7 bases, and the junction held 9 bases outside the gene matches. The CDR3 nucleotides are TGTGCCAGCAGTACTTGGGACAGGGGGGCGGCGACCCAGTACTTC. Encoded protein: CASSTWDRGAATQYF.

The chain employs TRBV5-5 and TRBJ1-5; 7 nucleotides match TRBD1. With V trimmed by 0 bases and J by 7 bases, 7 bases remained unmatched. Germline CDR1 and CDR2: SGHKS and YYEKEE (reference sequence). The CDR3 extends over 15 amino acids. The CDR3 reads CASSLDRGGKQPQHF. The CDR3 nucleotides read TGTGCCAGCAGCTTGGACAGGGGCGGGAAACAGCCCCAGCATTTT.